This T cell receptor (beta chain) is drawn from a study of shared clonotypes between healthy human individuals. Germline V gives CDR1 SGHAT, CDR2 FQNNGV. This CDR3 spans 14 amino acids. Trimming cost V 5 bases and J 10 bases, with 20 bases left between them. Produced via immunoSEQ multiplex PCR; TCRdb's table is partial and in-frame only. This table has approximately 2,300,000 clones, 85% to 95% appearing once. On this clone: The target antigen is unknown.

Whole-study findings and limits: Even with large depth, rarefaction showed that sorted-subset sequencing was incomplete.

This chain connects TRBV11-2 to TRBJ1-1; possibly TRBD1 for D (5 bases). Sequenced input: naive CD4+ T cells from PBMCs. Noted subset: CD45RA+ positively selected. The receptor was derived from a man aged 18 to 35 in good health. Some clones in this sample may be carry-over from other donors' samples. CDR3 in amino acids: CASSLWGAGLGAFF. The CDR3, as DNA: TGTGCCAGCAGCCTATGGGGCGCCGGGTTGGGAGCTTTCTTT. Looking up the rest from reference TRBV11-2 and TRBJ1-1 gives the full variable domain: EAGVAQSPRYKIIEKRQSVAFWCNPISGHATLYWYQQILGQGPKLLIQFQNNGVVDDSQLPKDRFSAERLKGVDSTLKIQPAKLEDSAVYLCASSLWGAGLGAFFGQGTRLTVV.